This TCR beta chain was captured in a study of somatic mutations in cytotoxic T cells in rheumatoid arthritis (dated 2017 in TCRdb). About the full investigation: A FACSAria II or Sony SH800 was used to flow-sort some V beta antibody-stained T-cell populations at nearly 100% purity, and TCRB sequencing was also done on sorted V beta1+ cells. Whether expanded CD8+ T-cell clones in untreated, newly diagnosed rheumatoid arthritis carry somatic mutations was the study question, and clonality was characterized with TCRB deep sequencing. A total of 65 or so rheumatoid arthritis patients and about 20 healthy controls underwent TCRB deep sequencing. The median ages of the patient and control groups were essentially identical. Findings and caveats that apply to the study as a whole: Viral specificity could not be ruled out by absence from virus-specific databases, and the antigen targets of the expanded CD8+ clones remained unknown. There was no significant difference in CD8+ T-cell clonality between rheumatoid arthritis patients and age-matched healthy controls. In 8 out of 65 patients, more than 20% of CD8+ cells belonged to the largest CD8+ clone, while several identical CD8+ TCRB sequences were shared between blood and synovial fluid. The slight underrepresentation of TRBV07 in patients was not corrected for multiple comparisons. CD8+ clonality increased with age in patients (Spearman r ≈ 0.5) but not in healthy controls.

The CDR3 sequence holds 15 residues, the cysteine and phenylalanine included. Only CDR3 DNA remains: 45 bases, in frame from the first base. Via the germline V gene, CDR1 is WSHSY and CDR2 SAAADI. V is reduced by 3 bases and J by 3 bases, leaving a spacing of 15 bases between them. Notes on this clone: Which antigen it targets is not known. Base qualities are not recorded, but no much larger clone differs from it by a single base.

With a median age of roughly 58 years (range roughly 20-70) and around 60% female, the healthy controls consisted of under 25 blood donors whose buffy coats were used. Positive magnetic bead selection on an AutoMACS was used to isolate CD4+ and CD8+ cells, with flow cytometry used to check purity. Peripheral blood mononuclear cells were obtained using density gradient separation with Ficoll-Paque PLUS. DNA was extracted from CD4-enriched, CD8-enriched or PBMC samples with Nucleospin Tissue or Tissue XS kits and quantified with a Qubit 2.0 fluorometer. Genomic DNA underwent TCRB CDR3 sequencing using the immunoSEQ assay. The paper's data handling went like this. Analyses were restricted to productive TCRB rearrangements. Defining a clone by its unique TCRB CDR3 sequence, the study calculated clonality as a productive clonality index derived from Shannon entropy. Repertoire overlap for a pair of samples was computed from each clone's template counts relative to total templates per sample. Flow cytometry-measured V-gene usage correlated with V-gene usage from TCRB sequencing, with a Spearman r of 0.61. TCRdb obtained this table from immuneACCESS and retained in-frame rearrangements with V and J assigned. These tables miss some clones; where compared with another copy, unresolved V genes account for less than half of the shortfall, and the remainder is unexplained. V and J calls plus clone size are reproduced from that table; the DNA served to infer D and trimming. Here the sample has under 20,000 clones; about 90% occur a single time. The ten largest clones represent roughly 14% of the sample.

This clonotype originated in a man aged 40-55 years in good health. The sample comprised CD8+ T cells sorted from blood. In this chain, TRBV10-2 is recombined with TRBJ2-7, with no confidently assigned D gene. CDR3 protein: CASSEGSSGGYEQYF. At the DNA level, the sequence is TGCGCCAGCAGTGAAGGTTCCAGTGGCGGCTACGAGCAGTACTTC.